This T cell receptor beta chain was retrieved from a study of CD8+ T cells in alopecia areata (dated by TCRdb to between 2018 and 2020). With regard to the full study: To study T cell clonal expansion in alopecia areata, the researchers applied high-throughput TCRbeta sequencing to both the C3H/HeJ mouse model and human patients. TCRbeta CDR3 regions were amplified by immunoSEQ multiplex PCR using 35 Vbeta forward and 13 Jbeta reverse primers. In humans, TCRbeta sequencing was performed on scalp tissue and on sorted CD4+ and CD8+ peripheral blood T cells from healthy controls and from patients with patchy or totalis/universalis alopecia areata. Scalp clonality was compared across normal scalp (n=4), patchy alopecia areata scalp (n=8), and alopecia totalis/universalis scalp (n=8). RNA came from the PAXgene miRNA kit for fixed scalp, the miRNeasy kit for PBMCs, and the RNeasy kit for mouse skin.

On this clone: Its antigen specificity is not known. Within one base of it there is no much larger clone, and no base qualities were kept.

After PBMCs were isolated by density centrifugation and stained for CD3, CD4 and CD8, a FACSAria was used to sort CD4+ and CD8+ T cells. Scalp biopsies and blood samples were provided by unaffected controls. Libraries were constructed by the immunoSEQ multiplex PCR assay. For TCR sequencing, RNA was extracted from every sample and reverse transcribed into cDNA to serve as template. First-strand cDNA was synthesized with SuperScript III using a 2:1 mix of oligo-dT and random hexamers. A synthetic immune receptor repertoire was used to assess amplification bias, and residual bias was removed computationally. In the source study's methods: After raw reads were preprocessed to remove errors, the CDR3 was defined following IMGT conventions as running from the conserved cysteine to phenylalanine. Clonality was calculated as 1 minus Shannon entropy normalized by log2 of the number of productive unique TCRs. CD4 or CD8 identity of scalp clones was inferred by cross-referencing scalp TCRbeta sequences with sorted blood CD4 and CD8 repertoires. Sourced from immuneACCESS, this table was stored by TCRdb with only in-frame sequences that have V and J called. A share of the clones is absent; for the studies checked, an unresolved V gene accounts for under half, and the remainder has no known explanation. D and trimming come from the DNA, and the V and J calls and clone size come from that table. This sample lists approximately 150,000 clones; less than 75% were detected once. The ten largest clones capture 36% of the sample.

The investigation overall reported the following: Shared TCR sequences between patients were less evident than in mice, which may be partly attributable to HLA diversity in the patient population. Higher clonality and more expanded CD8+ clones were observed in lesional scalp than in normal scalp, particularly in alopecia totalis/universalis, a finding suggestive of antigenic drive. Unlike mouse skin, where gammadelta T cells dominate, normal human skin contains resident alphabeta T cells that get sequenced too, which complicates analysis of the scalp TCR repertoire.

V drops 11 bases and J drops 4 bases, leaving 11 bases in between. The CDR1 and CDR2 encoded by the germline V gene (reference sequence) are MNHEY and SMNVEV. Inclusive of the bounding cysteine and phenylalanine, the CDR3 is 12 residues long. Just the 36-base CDR3 DNA is kept, in frame starting at base 1. The rearrangement combines TRBV27 with TRBJ2-2, with a weak D call of TRBD2 (5 bases match). This receptor was taken from a human donor in good health. The sample comprised CD8+ T cells sorted from blood. The sequenced DNA is TGTGCCGCTGAGGGTAGCACCGGGGAGCTGTTTTTT. This sequence encodes CAAEGSTGELFF.